The subject of this entry is one T cell receptor (beta chain). The data were taken from a study of blood T cell repertoires in COVID-19. At the level of the study: Specimens from acute and convalescent COVID-19 originated in the United States, Italy and Spain.

The CDR3 has 13 residues. V lost 2 bases to trimming and J lost 6 bases; unmatched junction nucleotides: 2. Germline loops: CDR1 LNHDA, CDR2 SQIVND (reference sequence). Per the original methods: Reference gene primers were amplified, and this amplification served to estimate nucleated cell counts. The assay was immunoSEQ multiplex PCR, and TCRdb's table has in-frame clones only and misses some. Clone size and the V and J calls come from that table; the DNA yielded D and trimming. Of just over 20,000 clones in the sample, approximately 90% are singletons; the top ten hold 3% to 4.5%. This clonotype was obtained from a man between 50 and 59 years old with active COVID-19. This chain links TRBV19 with TRBJ1-2; 8 bases are a match to TRBD1. Sample: peripheral blood. CDR3 region: CASSIQGADGYTF. For the CDR3, the DNA is TGTGCCAGTAGTATACAGGGGGCGGATGGCTACACCTTC.